This is a list of T cell receptor beta chains from one sample in a study of T cells in Graves' hyperthyroidism and ophthalmopathy. TCRdb redid the calling of the multiplex PCR reads with MiXCR, one entry per CDR3 protein. The repertoire has around 440,000 distinct CDR3 sequences, 15% to 19% of them found once; the top ten carry roughly 7.4%. Sequenced material: blood. The source is a woman aged 18-29 years with Graves' hyperthyroidism. The CDR3 runs from the conserved cysteine through the conserved F or W. A D gene is named only where the DNA matches it firmly. Clone size is not always given. Where it is, it says once, few, many or a class for expanded clones.

D gene	V gene	clone size	J gene	CDR3 DNA	CDR3 protein
TRBD1	TRBV20-1	many	TRBJ2-4	TGCAGTGCTGCCGGGACAGGGAAAAACATTCAGTACTTC	CSAAGTGKNIQYF
TRBD1	TRBV7-8	many	TRBJ1-2	TGTGCCAGCAGCTTCGGTTGGCTACCGACAGGGGTCGGCTACACCTTC	CASSFGWLPTGVGYTF
.	TRBV10-3	.	TRBJ2-1	TGTGCCATCAGTTCAGGACAGTACAATGAGCAGTTCTTC	CAISSGQYNEQFF
TRBD2	TRBV10-3	few	TRBJ2-3	TGTGCCATCAGCATGGGGGGGAGAGTCACAGATACGCAGTATTTT	CAISMGGRVTDTQYF
.	TRBV12-3/TRBV12-4	many	TRBJ2-1	TGTGCCAGCAGTTCCGGGACTGGGCTCAATGAGCAGTTCTTC	CASSSGTGLNEQFF
.	TRBV7-3	many	TRBJ2-1	TGTGCCAGCAGCTTAGAGGCTAGCTCCTACAATGAGCAGTTCTTC	CASSLEASSYNEQFF
TRBD1	TRBV28	.	TRBJ1-2	TGTGCCAGCAGTGAACACAGGGGCGGGAGCGGCTACACCTTC	CASSEHRGGSGYTF
TRBD2	TRBV20-1	few	TRBJ2-1	TGCAGTGCTAGAGAGTCCCTAGCGGGGCGGGATGAGCAGTTCTTC	CSARESLAGRDEQFF
.	TRBV9	.	TRBJ2-1	TGTGCCAGCAGCGTAGAGAGCGACTACAATGAGCAGTTCTTC	CASSVESDYNEQFF
.	TRBV19	.	TRBJ2-2	TGTGCCAGTAGTATCGGTCCAGTTCGAGCCGGGGAGCTGTTTTTT	CASSIGPVRAGELFF
TRBD1	TRBV7-9	.	TRBJ2-2	TGTGCCAGCAGCCTGGACAGGGACACCGGGGAGCTGTTTTTT	CASSLDRDTGELFF
.	TRBV6-4	.	TRBJ1-1	TGTGCCAGCAGTCCCTCTGGGGTTTTCTTT	CASSPSGVFF
.	TRBV2	many	TRBJ1-3	TGTGCCAGCAGTGGCCGCGTCTGGAACACCATATATTTT	CASSGRVWNTIYF
TRBD1	TRBV24-1	many	TRBJ1-2	TGTGCCACCAGTGACCCGGACAGGGGAGCTGGCTACACCTTC	CATSDPDRGAGYTF
.	TRBV12-3/TRBV12-4	many	TRBJ2-2	TGTGCCAGCAGTCCAGGGACGACCACCGGGGAGCTGTTTTTT	CASSPGTTTGELFF
TRBD2	TRBV4-1	many	TRBJ2-7	TGCGCCAGCAGCCAAGGGGGGGTTCGGGGGAGGGGTTCCTACGAGCAGTACTTC	CASSQGGVRGRGSYEQYF
.	TRBV27	many	TRBJ2-3	TGTGCCAGCAGTTTTAGTGCCGTCGGAGAAGATACGCAGTATTTT	CASSFSAVGEDTQYF
TRBD1	TRBV5-6	.	TRBJ1-5	TGTGCCAGCAGCTACCGGGACAGAAATCAGCCCCAGCATTTT	CASSYRDRNQPQHF
TRBD2	TRBV20-1	.	TRBJ2-1	TGCAGTGCTCAGACCGACCCCTCGGAACTAGCGGAAGAGGGATCCTACAATGAGCAGTTCTTC	CSAQTDPSELAEEGSYNEQFF
TRBD2	TRBV28	many	TRBJ2-7	TGTGCCAGCAGCCCACCCCGACTAGCGGGGGTATCCTACGAGCAGTACTTC	CASSPPRLAGVSYEQYF
.	TRBV15	.	TRBJ1-2	TGTGCCACCATAGGGACGGGGGGCGACTATGGCTACACCTTC	CATIGTGGDYGYTF
.	TRBV20-1	.	TRBJ1-3	TGCAGTGCCAGGCAAGCTGGAAACACCATATATTTT	CSARQAGNTIYF
.	TRBV9	many	TRBJ2-7	TGTGCCAGCAGCCCTTCGGGGTTGGACTACGAGCAGTACTTC	CASSPSGLDYEQYF
.	TRBV12-5	.	TRBJ2-7	TGTGCTAGTGGTTTGGTTCCCTACGAGCAGTACTTC	CASGLVPYEQYF
.	TRBV9	.	TRBJ2-7	TGTGCCAGCAGCCCTAGAGTGGCCGGGGGGCCTTCCTACGAGCAGTACTTC	CASSPRVAGGPSYEQYF
TRBD1	TRBV3-1	.	TRBJ1-1	TGTGCCAGCAGCCAAGGGGCGACAGGGATGGCTTTCTTT	CASSQGATGMAFF
TRBD1	TRBV6-1	.	TRBJ1-2	TGTGCCAGCAGTGAACATTCAGGGGGATACTATGGCTACACCTTC	CASSEHSGGYYGYTF
.	TRBV7-6	few	TRBJ2-5	TGTGCCAGCAGCTTGATGGGGAACCAAGAGAGCCAGTACTTC	CASSLMGNQESQYF
TRBD1	TRBV6-1	many	TRBJ1-5	TGTGCCAGCAGCGCCGGGACAGGGGTACGCAATCAGCCCCAGCATTTT	CASSAGTGVRNQPQHF
.	TRBV5-1	many	TRBJ2-6	TGCGCCAGCAGCTTTGACGGCTCTGGGGCCAACGTCCTGACTTTC	CASSFDGSGANVLTF
.	TRBV6-1	once	TRBJ1-2	TGTGCCACCTCGGACTCATTTGGCGGAGACACCTTC	CATSDSFGGDTF
.	TRBV19	.	TRBJ1-2	TGTGCCAGTAGTCCAGGGACCGTAAGTGGCTACACCTTC	CASSPGTVSGYTF
TRBD2	TRBV7-6	.	TRBJ2-5	TGTGCCAGCAGCTTAGGGGGGGGAGTCGGAGAGACCCAGTACTTC	CASSLGGGVGETQYF
.	TRBV5-6	.	TRBJ2-5	TGTGCCAGCAGCACCCGGGGCGCCCAGGACTTC	CASSTRGAQDF
.	TRBV6-1	many	TRBJ2-6	TGTGCCAGCAGTTACGAGGGCGCGGGTGGGGCCAACGTCCTGACTTTC	CASSYEGAGGANVLTF
.	TRBV7-3	many	TRBJ1-3	TGTGCCAGCAGCTTAACCGGGGACACCATATATTTT	CASSLTGDTIYF
.	TRBV20-1	many	TRBJ1-2	TGCAGTGCTAGGGCTCCTGGGCGATCTAACTATGGCTACACCTTC	CSARAPGRSNYGYTF
TRBD2	TRBV9	many	TRBJ2-5	TGTGCCAGCACAGCGGGGGTGGGAGAGACCCAGTACTTC	CASTAGVGETQYF
TRBD2	TRBV7-9	once	TRBJ2-3	TGTGCCAGCACCCCGGGGGGGCCAGATACGCAGTATTTT	CASTPGGPDTQYF
.	TRBV7-9	.	TRBJ2-5	TGTGCCAGCAGCCATGTGCTTCGGGGGCAAGAGACCCAGTACTTC	CASSHVLRGQETQYF
.	TRBV2	many	TRBJ1-5	TGTGCCAGCAGCCTAGCCCAGGACCGTTTCACGCCCCAGCATTTT	CASSLAQDRFTPQHF
TRBD1	TRBV9	few	TRBJ2-3	TGTGCCAGCAGCACCCGGACCCTGCAGGGGGGCACAGATACGCAGTATTTT	CASSTRTLQGGTDTQYF
.	TRBV7-9	many	TRBJ2-5	TGTGCCAGCAGCTTCGGGCTCGGACAGCAAGAGACCCAGTACTTC	CASSFGLGQQETQYF
.	TRBV14	few	TRBJ2-1	TGTGCCAGCAGCCAAGTAGGACAGATTCAACGGGATGAGCAGTTCTTC	CASSQVGQIQRDEQFF
TRBD1	TRBV12-5	many	TRBJ2-5	TGTGCTAGTGGTTCGGGACAGGGTGTGGAGACCCAGTACTTC	CASGSGQGVETQYF
.	TRBV6-2/TRBV6-3	.	TRBJ1-4	TGTGCCAGCTACCGTAGAGAGAATGAAAAACTGTTTTTT	CASYRRENEKLFF
.	TRBV19	.	TRBJ2-6	TGTGCCAGTAGTATAGAGAGTACCGGGGCCAACGTCCTGACTTTC	CASSIESTGANVLTF
TRBD1	TRBV6-1	many	TRBJ1-2	TGTGCCAGCAGTGACCGGGACAGGGGCTATGGCTACACCTTC	CASSDRDRGYGYTF
.	TRBV7-8	many	TRBJ2-5	TGTGCCAGCAGCAGCAGGGGACGAGAGACCCAGTACTTC	CASSSRGRETQYF
.	TRBV6-1	many	TRBJ1-3	TGTGCCAGCAGAGCTCCGGTTCAGAGCTCTGGAAACACCATATATTTT	CASRAPVQSSGNTIYF
TRBD1	TRBV27	many	TRBJ1-5	TGTGCCAGCAGTTTAACGGGACAGGCTAATCAGCCCCAGCATTTT	CASSLTGQANQPQHF
.	TRBV29-1	.	TRBJ2-5	TGCAGCGTTGAAGATCGGCAGGGGGGATCGGGACAGTACTTC	CSVEDRQGGSGQYF
.	TRBV12-3/TRBV12-4	.	TRBJ1-1	TGTGCCAGCAGTTTCTGGCCAGGGGTCTTTCGGAACACTGAAGCTTTCTTT	CASSFWPGVFRNTEAFF
.	TRBV6-1	few	TRBJ1-1	TGTGCCAGCAGTGAATATACCGAGGGAAGGACTGAAGCTTTCTTT	CASSEYTEGRTEAFF
TRBD2	TRBV7-2	.	TRBJ2-3	TGTGCCAGCAGGGCTAGCGGCCTCGAGGGGGATACGCAGTATTTT	CASRASGLEGDTQYF
TRBD2	TRBV6-5	many	TRBJ2-1	TGTGCCAGCAGTTACTCGACTAGCGGTTACTACAATGAGCAGTTCTTC	CASSYSTSGYYNEQFF